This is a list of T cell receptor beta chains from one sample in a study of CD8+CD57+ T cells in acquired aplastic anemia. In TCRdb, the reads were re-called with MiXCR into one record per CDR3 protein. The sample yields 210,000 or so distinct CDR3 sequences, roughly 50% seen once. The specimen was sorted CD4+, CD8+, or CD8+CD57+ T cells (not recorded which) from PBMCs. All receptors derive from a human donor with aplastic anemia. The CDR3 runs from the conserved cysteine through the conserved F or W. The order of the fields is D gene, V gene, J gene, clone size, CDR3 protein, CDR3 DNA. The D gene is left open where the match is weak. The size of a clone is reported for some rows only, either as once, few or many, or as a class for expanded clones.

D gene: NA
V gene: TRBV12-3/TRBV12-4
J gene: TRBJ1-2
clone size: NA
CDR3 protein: CASSLLALGGYTF
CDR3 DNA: TGTGCCAGCAGTTTATTGGCCTTAGGTGGCTACACCTTC

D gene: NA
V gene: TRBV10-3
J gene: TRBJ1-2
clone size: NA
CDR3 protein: CAISESMGGDLLGYTF
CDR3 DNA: TGTGCCATCAGTGAGTCGATGGGGGGAGATCTTCTTGGCTACACCTTC

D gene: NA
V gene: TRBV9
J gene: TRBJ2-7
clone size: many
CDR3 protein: CASSARGHGTSSYEQYF
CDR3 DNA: TGTGCCAGCAGCGCCCGCGGGCACGGGACAAGCTCCTACGAGCAGTACTTC

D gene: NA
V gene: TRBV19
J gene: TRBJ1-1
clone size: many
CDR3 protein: CASSKNWGTEAFF
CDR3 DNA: TGTGCCAGTAGTAAAAACTGGGGCACTGAAGCTTTCTTT

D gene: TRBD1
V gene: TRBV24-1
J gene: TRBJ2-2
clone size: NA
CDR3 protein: CATSDSGQDTGELFF
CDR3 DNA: TGTGCCACCAGTGATTCGGGACAGGACACCGGGGAGCTGTTTTTT

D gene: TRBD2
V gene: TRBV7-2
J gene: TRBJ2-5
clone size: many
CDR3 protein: CASSLGLAGAQETQYF
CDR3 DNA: TGTGCCAGCAGCTTAGGACTAGCGGGGGCCCAAGAGACCCAGTACTTC

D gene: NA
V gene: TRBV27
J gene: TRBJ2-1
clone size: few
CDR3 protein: CASTPLPREGGDEQFF
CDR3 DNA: TGTGCCAGCACCCCTCTCCCTAGGGAGGGGGGGGATGAGCAGTTCTTC

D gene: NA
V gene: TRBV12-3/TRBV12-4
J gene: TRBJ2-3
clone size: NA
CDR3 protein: CASSLLGGGTTDTRYF
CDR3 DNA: TGCGCCAGCAGCCTCCTAGGTGGGGGCACCACAGATACGCGGTATTTT

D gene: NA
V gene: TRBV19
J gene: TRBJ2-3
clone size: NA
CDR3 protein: CASSSKDTQYF
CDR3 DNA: TGTGCCAGTAGTAGCAAGGATACGCAGTATTTT

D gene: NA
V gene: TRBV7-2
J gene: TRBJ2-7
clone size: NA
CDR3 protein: CASSLQATSYEQYF
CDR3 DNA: TGTGCCAGCAGCTTGCAGGCGACCTCCTACGAGCAGTACTTC

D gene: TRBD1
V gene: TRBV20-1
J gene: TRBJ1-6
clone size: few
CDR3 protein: CSARNPGQGTYNSPLHF
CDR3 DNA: TGCAGTGCTAGAAACCCGGGACAGGGGACCTATAATTCACCCCTCCACTTT

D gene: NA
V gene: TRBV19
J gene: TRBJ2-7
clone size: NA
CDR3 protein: CASSTGPDNYEQYF
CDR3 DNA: TGTGCCAGCAGTACAGGGCCCGACAACTACGAGCAGTACTTC

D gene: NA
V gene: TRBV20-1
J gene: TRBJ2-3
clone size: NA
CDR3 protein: CSVPQGTGNTDTQYF
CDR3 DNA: TGCAGTGTCCCACAGGGGACTGGAAACACAGATACGCAGTATTTT

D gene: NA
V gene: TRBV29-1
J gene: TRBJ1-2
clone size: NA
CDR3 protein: CSVSGGNYGYTF
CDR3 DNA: TGCAGCGTGTCCGGGGGGAACTATGGCTACACCTTC

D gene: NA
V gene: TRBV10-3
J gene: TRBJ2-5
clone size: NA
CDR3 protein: CAIRGGDGGPWETQYF
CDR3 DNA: TGTGCCATCCGAGGGGGAGACGGCGGGCCCTGGGAGACCCAGTACTTC

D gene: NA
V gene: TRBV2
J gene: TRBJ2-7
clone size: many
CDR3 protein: CASSEEAYEQYF
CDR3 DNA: TGTGCCAGCAGTGAGGAAGCATACGAGCAGTACTTC

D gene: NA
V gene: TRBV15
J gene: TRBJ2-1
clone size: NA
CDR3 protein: CASSSRGRQSSYNEQFF
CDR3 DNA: TGTGCCTCCAGCAGCCGGGGGCGGCAGAGCTCCTACAATGAGCAGTTCTTC

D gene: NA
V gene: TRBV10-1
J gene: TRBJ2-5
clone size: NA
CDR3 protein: CASSRQSQETQYF
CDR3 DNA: TGCGCCAGCAGCCGACAGTCCCAAGAGACCCAGTACTTC

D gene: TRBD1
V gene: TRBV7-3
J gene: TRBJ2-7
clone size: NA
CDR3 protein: CASSSTAAGGEQYF
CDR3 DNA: TGTGCCAGCAGCTCCACTGCGGCAGGGGGCGAGCAGTACTTC

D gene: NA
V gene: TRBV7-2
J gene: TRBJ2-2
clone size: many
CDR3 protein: CASSGLRTGELFF
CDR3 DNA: TGTGCCAGCAGCGGTCTAAGAACCGGGGAGCTGTTTTTT

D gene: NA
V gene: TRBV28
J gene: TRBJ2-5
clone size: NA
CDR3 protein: CASSRGGASGETQYF
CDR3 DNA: TGTGCCAGCAGTAGGGGGGGGGCCTCGGGAGAGACCCAGTACTTC

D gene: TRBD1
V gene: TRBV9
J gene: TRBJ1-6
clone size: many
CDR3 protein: CASSVLDRGYNSPLHF
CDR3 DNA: TGTGCCAGCAGCGTACTGGACAGGGGTTATAATTCACCCCTCCACTTT

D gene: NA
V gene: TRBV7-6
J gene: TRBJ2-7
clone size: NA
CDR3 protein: CASSFGAQDYEQYF
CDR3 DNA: TGTGCCAGCAGCTTCGGGGCCCAGGACTACGAGCAGTACTTC

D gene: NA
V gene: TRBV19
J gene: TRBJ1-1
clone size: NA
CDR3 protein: CASSLEGGAFF
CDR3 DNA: TGTGCCAGTAGCCTGGAAGGAGGGGCTTTCTTT

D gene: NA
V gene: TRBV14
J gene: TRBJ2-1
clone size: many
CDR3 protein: CASNTGNWGNEQFF
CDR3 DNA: TGTGCCAGCAATACAGGGAATTGGGGCAATGAGCAGTTCTTC

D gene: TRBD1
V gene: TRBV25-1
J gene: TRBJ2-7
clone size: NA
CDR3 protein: CASSWRQGGIYEQYF
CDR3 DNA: TGTGCCAGCAGCTGGCGACAGGGCGGAATCTACGAGCAGTACTTC

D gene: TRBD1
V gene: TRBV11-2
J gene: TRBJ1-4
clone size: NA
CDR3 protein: CASSIQGASNEKLFF
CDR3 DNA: TGTGCCAGCAGTATACAGGGGGCGTCTAATGAAAAACTGTTTTTT

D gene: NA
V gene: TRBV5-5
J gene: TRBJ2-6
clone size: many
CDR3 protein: CASSRAGANVLTF
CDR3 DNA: TGTGCCAGCAGCAGGGCTGGGGCCAACGTCCTGACTTTC

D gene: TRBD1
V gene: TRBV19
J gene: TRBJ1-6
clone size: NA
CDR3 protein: CASSQQGPNSPLHF
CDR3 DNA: TGTGCCAGTAGTCAACAGGGGCCTAATTCACCCCTCCACTTT

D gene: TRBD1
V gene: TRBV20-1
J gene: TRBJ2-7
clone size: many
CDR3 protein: CSARNPGQGGEEQYF
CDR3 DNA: TGCAGTGCTAGAAACCCGGGACAGGGGGGGGAAGAGCAGTACTTC

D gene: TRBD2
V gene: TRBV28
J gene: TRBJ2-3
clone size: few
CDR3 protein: CASTLPGGPDTQYF
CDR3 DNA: TGTGCCAGCACCCTACCGGGGGGTCCAGATACGCAGTATTTT

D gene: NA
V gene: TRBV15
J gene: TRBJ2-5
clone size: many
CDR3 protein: CATSRLQFTETQYF
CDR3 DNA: TGTGCCACCAGCAGATTACAGTTTACGGAGACCCAGTACTTC

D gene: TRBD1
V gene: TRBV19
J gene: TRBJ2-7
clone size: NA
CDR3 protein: CASSRQGPISYEQYF
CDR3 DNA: TGTGCCAGTAGTCGACAGGGCCCAATCTCCTACGAGCAGTACTTC

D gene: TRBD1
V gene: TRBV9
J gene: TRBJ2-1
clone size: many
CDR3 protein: CASSVLAGGYNEQFF
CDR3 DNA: TGTGCCAGCAGCGTACTGGCAGGGGGATACAATGAGCAGTTCTTC

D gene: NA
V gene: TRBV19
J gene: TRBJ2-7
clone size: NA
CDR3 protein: CASSIVPASTAYEQYF
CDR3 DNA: TGTGCCAGTAGTATAGTTCCGGCATCCACAGCCTACGAGCAGTACTTC

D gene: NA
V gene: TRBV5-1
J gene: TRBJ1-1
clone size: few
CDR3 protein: CASSLEVTVNTEAFF
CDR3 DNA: TGCGCCAGCAGCTTGGAGGTGACAGTAAACACTGAAGCTTTCTTT

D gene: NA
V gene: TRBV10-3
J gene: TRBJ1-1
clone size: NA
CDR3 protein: CAISPGLAGDNDLTEAFF
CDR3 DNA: TGTGCCATCAGCCCGGGACTAGCGGGAGACAATGACCTCACTGAAGCTTTCTTT

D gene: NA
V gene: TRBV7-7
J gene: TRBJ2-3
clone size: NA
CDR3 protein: CASSQDATDTQYF
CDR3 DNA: TGTGCTAGCAGCCAGGACGCCACAGATACGCAGTATTTT

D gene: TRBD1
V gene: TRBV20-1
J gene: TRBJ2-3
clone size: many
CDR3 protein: CSARWGTVTDTQYF
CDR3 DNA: TGCAGTGCTAGGTGGGGGACAGTTACAGATACGCAGTATTTT

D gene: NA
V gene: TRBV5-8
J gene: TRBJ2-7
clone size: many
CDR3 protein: CASSAATMGSYEQYF
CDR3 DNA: TGTGCCAGCAGCGCAGCAACGATGGGGTCCTACGAGCAGTACTTC

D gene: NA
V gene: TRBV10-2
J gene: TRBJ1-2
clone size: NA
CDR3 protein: CASSGTGPPNYGYTF
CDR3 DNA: TGCGCCAGCAGTGGAACAGGGCCACCTAACTATGGCTACACCTTC

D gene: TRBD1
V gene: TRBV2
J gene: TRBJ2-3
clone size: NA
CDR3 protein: CASIDRGGQPQYF
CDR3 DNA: TGTGCCAGCATCGACAGGGGTGGTCAGCCCCAGTATTTT

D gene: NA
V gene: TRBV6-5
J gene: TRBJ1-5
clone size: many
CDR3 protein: CASSYDRENSAQHF
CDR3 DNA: TGTGCCAGCAGTTACGACCGAGAGAATAGTGCCCAGCATTTT

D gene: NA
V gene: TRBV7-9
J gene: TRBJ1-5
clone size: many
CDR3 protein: CASSREGVFQPQHF
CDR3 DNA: TGTGCCAGCAGCCGGGAGGGGGTTTTTCAGCCCCAGCATTTT

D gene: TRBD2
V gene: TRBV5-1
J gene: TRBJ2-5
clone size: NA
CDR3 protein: CASSSPGLAGETQYF
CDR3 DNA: TGCGCCAGCAGCTCGCCGGGACTAGCAGGAGAGACCCAGTACTTC

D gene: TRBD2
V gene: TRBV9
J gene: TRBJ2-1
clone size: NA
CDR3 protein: CASSGAGGSNNEQFF
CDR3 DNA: TGTGCCAGCAGCGGAGCGGGGGGGTCCAACAATGAGCAGTTCTTC

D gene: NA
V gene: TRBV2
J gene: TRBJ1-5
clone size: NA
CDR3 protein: CASRPRVDSNQPQHF
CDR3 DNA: TGTGCCAGCCGTCCCAGGGTCGATAGCAATCAGCCCCAGCATTTT